The entry that follows covers one T cell receptor beta chain sequence. Its antigen remains unknown. Additional DNA sequences in this sample encode the identical CDR3. Primers for the PCR totalled 60 Vbeta and 13 Jbeta. The data were produced by immunoSEQ multiplex PCR, yet TCRdb's version contains in-frame clones alone and is incomplete. In the table there are 90,000 to 95,000 clones, roughly four fifths of which are singletons. Trimming took off 6 bases at V and 1 base at J, with 15 bases between the two ends. Germline V lookup: CDR1 LGHNA, CDR2 YSLEER. The CDR3 is made up of 15 amino acids. The data originate from a study of cytomegalovirus exposure and HLA in healthy donors. Turning to the study itself: There were approximately 400 genotyped donors. Of these, 81% fell in the genetic ancestry cluster associated with self-reported Caucasian donors. Study-level results: It was in a later analysis that TCR association rates were seen to vary by HLA locus, highest for DRB1 and lowest for HLA-C. Within an earlier analysis, most TCR beta V segments proved productive either about 87% or about 30% of the time. Available immune exposure information was restricted to CMV serostatus only.

The chain has TRBV4-3 and TRBJ1-1; possibly TRBD1 for D (5 bases). The specimen sequenced was PBMCs. The clonotype originates from a young man in good health and CMV-seronegative. Here the CDR3 DNA reads TGCGCCAGCAGTCTAGGGGCCGACGGGAACACTGAAGCTTTCTTT. This translates into CASSLGADGNTEAFF.